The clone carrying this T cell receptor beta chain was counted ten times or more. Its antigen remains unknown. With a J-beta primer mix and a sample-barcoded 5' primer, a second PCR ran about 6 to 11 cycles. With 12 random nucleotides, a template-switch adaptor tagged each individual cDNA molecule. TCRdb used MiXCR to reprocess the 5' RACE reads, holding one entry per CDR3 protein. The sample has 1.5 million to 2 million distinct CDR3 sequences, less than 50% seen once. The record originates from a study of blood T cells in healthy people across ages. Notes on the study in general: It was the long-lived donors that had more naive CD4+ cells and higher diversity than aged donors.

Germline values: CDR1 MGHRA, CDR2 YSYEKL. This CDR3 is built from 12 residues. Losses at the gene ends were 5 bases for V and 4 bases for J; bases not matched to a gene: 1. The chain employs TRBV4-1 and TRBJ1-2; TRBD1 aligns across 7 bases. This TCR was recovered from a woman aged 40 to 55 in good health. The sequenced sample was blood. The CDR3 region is CASSWTGYGYTF. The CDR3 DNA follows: TGCGCCAGCAGCTGGACAGGCTATGGCTACACCTTC.